One and the same sample provided the 25 T cell receptor beta chains below, sequenced in a study of vaccination and CD4 T cells after COVID-19. The antigens these receptors bind are not known. Noted treatment: approximately nine-day PBMC culture with coronavirus spike peptide pools or control peptides (ViraFEST assay). The Oncomine TCR Beta short-read assay was what sequenced the DNA obtained from cultured CD4+ T cells. TCRdb reanalysed the PCR reads using MiXCR and keeps one entry per CDR3 protein. The data show more than 15,000 distinct CDR3 sequences, 40% to 50% seen once. The sample was cultured CD4+ T cells from blood. The receptors originated from a human donor with COVID-19.

In its sample, this clonotype was seen a few times. This chain connects TRBV19 to TRBJ1-6; 8 positions match TRBD1. The CDR3 has 15 residues. With 5 bases clipped from V and 9 bases from J, the junction kept 9 bases outside the gene matches. CDR1 and CDR2 (germline): LNHDA, SQIVND (reference sequence). The CDR3 DNA is TGTGCCAGTAGTGACTTGGGGACAGGAACTTCACCCCTCCACTTT. This sequence encodes CASSDLGTGTSPLHF. Using reference TRBV19 and TRBJ1-6 for the parts outside the CDR3, the full variable domain is DGGITQSPKYLFRKEGQNVTLSCEQNLNHDAMYWYRQDPGQGLRLIYYSQIVNDFQKGDIAEGYSVSREKKESFPLTVTSAQKNPTAFYLCASSDLGTGTSPLHFGNGTRLTVT.

The V and J genes are TRBV12-3 or TRBV12-4 and TRBJ2-1, with a possible D match to TRBD1 (6 bases). This CDR3 is built from 12 residues. The ends were cut back, 1 base at V and 16 bases at J, with 14 bases in the middle. The DNA of the CDR3 is TGTGCCAGCAGTTTAGGCAGGGGTCGCCCCTTCTTC. It yields the protein CASSLGRGRPFF.

CDR3 amino acids: CASSLRDEKSQYF. CDR3 nucleotide sequence: TGTGCCAGCAGCCTCCGGGACGAAAAGTCGCAGTACTTC. This rearrangement joins TRBV6-1 to TRBJ2-7, with D possibly being TRBD1 or TRBD2 (5 bases each). The CDR3 has 13 residues. Germline V gene data show CDR1 as MNHNS and CDR2 as SASEGT. Trimming left V 6 bases short and J 9 bases short, with 18 bases between.

The genes are TRBV6-5 and TRBJ1-5; 7 bases align to TRBD1. Germline CDR1 and CDR2: MNHEY and SVGAGI. CDR3 size: 15 residues. V trimming: 6 bases; J trimming: 3 bases; junction bases outside the gene matches: 8. Written as DNA, the CDR3 is TGTGCCAGCAGCTACGACAGGGACCCCAATCAGCCCCAGCATTTT. The encoded protein is CASSYDRDPNQPQHF.

The sample holds one count of this clonotype. The chain links TRBV7-9 to TRBJ1-4, with 7 positions matching TRBD1. The ends lost 4 bases at V and 4 bases at J; junction bases unmatched: 6. The CDR3 spans 15 residues. Germline CDR1 is SEHNR and CDR2 is FQNEAQ (reference sequence). CDR3: CASSSGDSFNEKLFF. CDR3 nucleotide sequence: TGTGCCAGCAGCTCGGGGGACAGCTTTAATGAAAAACTGTTTTTT. Complete variable domain (other parts from reference TRBV7-9 and TRBJ1-4): DTGVSQNPRHKITKRGQNVTFRCDPISEHNRLYWYRQTLGQGPEFLTYFQNEAQLEKSRLLSDRFSAERPKGSFSTLEIQRTEQGDSAMYLCASSSGDSFNEKLFFGSGTQLSVL.

V usage is TRBV29-1 and J usage is TRBJ1-2, with D unresolved. This CDR3 spans 10 amino acids. The V and J ends lost 6 bases and 6 bases respectively, with 8 bases between them. Germline loops: CDR1 SQVTM, CDR2 ANQGSEA. The DNA for the CDR3 is TGCAGCGTGGTAGGGAATGGCTACACCTTC. Amino acids: CSVVGNGYTF.

The V and J genes are TRBV20-1 and TRBJ1-1, with 7 nucleotides matching TRBD1. Germline-derived CDR1 and CDR2 are DFQATT and SNEGSKA (reference sequence). This CDR3 comprises 14 residues. After removal of 0 bases from V and 10 bases from J, the junction contained 11 bases not matched to a gene. CDR3 sequence (DNA): TGCAGTGCTAGAGACCGAAGGGGGCCGGAAGGAGCTTTCTTT. Translating gives CSARDRRGPEGAFF.

The rearrangement links TRBV20-1 to TRBJ1-6, with D unresolved. The CDR3 has 14 amino acids. The V end lost 6 bases, the J end lost 5 bases, and 14 bases lay between the germline ends. Germline-derived CDR1 and CDR2 are DFQATT and SNEGSKA (reference sequence). The CDR3 DNA follows: TGCAGTGCCCGGGTACCAGGAGATAATTCACCCCTCCACTTT. Protein product: CSARVPGDNSPLHF.

This rearrangement joins TRBV29-1 to TRBJ2-3; 10 bases match TRBD1. CDR1 and CDR2 from the germline V gene are SQVTM and ANQGSEA. The CDR3 has 11 amino acids. The CDR3 here is CRGQGNDTQYF. The CDR3 DNA reads TGCAGGGGACAGGGGAACGATACGCAGTATTTT.

The chain has TRBV7-9 and TRBJ1-5; D perhaps matches TRBD1 (6 bases). The CDR3 loop spans 16 amino acids. V was trimmed by 1 base and J by 2 bases, leaving 12 bases between them. Germline V gene data show CDR1 as SEHNR and CDR2 as FQNEAQ (reference sequence). The CDR3 sequence is CASSLGGAPGNQPQHF. In DNA form, the CDR3 reads TGTGCCAGCAGCTTAGGGGGGGCACCTGGCAATCAGCCCCAGCATTTT. Looking up the rest from reference TRBV7-9 and TRBJ1-5 gives the full variable domain: DTGVSQNPRHKITKRGQNVTFRCDPISEHNRLYWYRQTLGQGPEFLTYFQNEAQLEKSRLLSDRFSAERPKGSFSTLEIQRTEQGDSAMYLCASSLGGAPGNQPQHFGDGTRLSIL.

V usage is TRBV7-9 and J usage is TRBJ2-7; D not resolved. Germline V gene sequence: CDR1 SEHNR, CDR2 FQNEAQ (reference sequence). The V end lost 5 bases, the J end lost 2 bases, and 4 bases lay between the germline ends. The CDR3 has 11 residues. In DNA form, the CDR3 reads TGTGCCAGCAGCGAGACCTACGAGCAGTACTTC. Its translation is CASSETYEQYF.

In this sample, this clonotype turned up a few times. J is TRBJ2-6 and V is TRBV7-8; D remains ambiguous. CDR1 SGHVS and CDR2 FQNEAQ come from the germline V gene. The CDR3 length is 14 residues. V lost 2 bases to trimming and J lost 0 bases, with 2 bases between them. DNA for the CDR3: TGTGCCAGCAGCTTAAACTCTGGGGCCAACGTCCTGACTTTC. It specifies CASSLNSGANVLTF. Using reference TRBV7-8 and TRBJ2-6 for the parts outside the CDR3, the full variable domain is GAGVSQSPRYKVAKRGQDVALRCDPISGHVSLFWYQQALGQGPEFLTYFQNEAQLDKSGLPSDRFFAERPEGSVSTLKIQRTQQEDSAVYLCASSLNSGANVLTFGAGSRLTVL.

This clonotype was recorded only once. J is TRBJ2-5 and V is TRBV9, with TRBD2 identical over 8 bases. This CDR3 is built from 13 residues. V shed 2 bases and J 5 bases; nucleotides not matched to a gene: 2. Germline values: CDR1 SGDLS, CDR2 YYNGEE. CDR3 nucleotides: TGTGCCAGCAGCGTCCGGGGGGGCGAGACCCAGTACTTC. This encodes CASSVRGGETQYF.

The chain carries TRBV18 and TRBJ2-3; D unclear. The CDR3 length is 11 residues. Germline V CDR1 and CDR2: KGHSH, LQKENI. The V end was cut by 8 bases, the J end by 2 bases, with 5 bases between. Written as DNA, the CDR3 is TGTGCCAGCACCCTCACAGATACGCAGTATTTT. Protein: CASTLTDTQYF.

The chain recombines TRBV6-1 with TRBJ1-2; 7 bases map to TRBD1. V lost 9 bases to trimming and J lost 0 bases; unmatched junction nucleotides: 4. The CDR3 runs 13 residues. Germline loops: CDR1 MNHNS, CDR2 SASEGT. The DNA of the CDR3 is TGTGCCAGTAGGGACAGCGCTAACTATGGCTACACCTTC. Translation: CASRDSANYGYTF.

The genes are TRBV27 and TRBJ2-7; 8 positions agree with TRBD1. Germline V gene lookup returns CDR1 MNHEY and CDR2 SMNVEV (reference sequence). Losses at the gene ends were 6 bases for V and 4 bases for J; bases not matched to a gene: 11. The CDR3 has 15 residues. This chain's CDR3 is CASSLLGQGVYEQYF. CDR3 bases: TGTGCCAGCAGCCTCCTTGGACAGGGAGTATACGAGCAGTACTTC.

The rearrangement uses TRBV10-2 and TRBJ1-2; D possibly corresponds to TRBD1 (5 bases). V dropped 6 bases and J dropped 4 bases, with 9 bases sitting between them. This CDR3 spans 12 amino acids. Looked up from germline, CDR1 is WSHSY and CDR2 is SAAADI. The CDR3 spells CASRDGTYGYTF. DNA for the CDR3: TGCGCCAGCAGGGACGGGACCTATGGCTACACCTTC.

This clonotype has only a few counts. This sequence joins TRBV7-8 and TRBJ1-1; no definite D call. Looked up from germline, CDR1 is SGHVS and CDR2 is FQNEAQ. This CDR3 has 13 amino acids. V was pared by 2 bases and J by 1 base, with 5 bases between. This chain's CDR3 is CASSLRENTEAFF. The CDR3 bases are TGTGCCAGCAGCTTACGCGAGAACACTGAAGCTTTCTTT.

V usage is TRBV9 and J usage is TRBJ2-7, with TRBD1 matching 9 bases. Germline-derived CDR1 and CDR2 are SGDLS and YYNGEE. The CDR3 runs 15 residues. Losses at the gene ends were 0 bases for V and 5 bases for J; bases not matched to a gene: 6. The CDR3 loop is CASSVEGTGFHEQYF. The CDR3 DNA is TGTGCCAGCAGCGTAGAGGGGACAGGGTTCCACGAGCAGTACTTC.

The chain has TRBV15 and TRBJ1-2; D perhaps matches TRBD1 (5 bases). The CDR3 runs 14 residues. V was clipped by 5 bases and J by 2 bases, with 12 bases between them. Germline V gene lookup returns CDR1 LNHNV and CDR2 YYDKDF (reference sequence). Here the CDR3 reads CATSVRGLNYGYTF. CDR3 nucleotides: TGTGCCACCAGCGTTAGGGGCCTGAACTATGGCTACACCTTC.

This clonotype has a handful of counts. The rearrangement joins TRBV6-2 or TRBV6-3 to TRBJ2-2; D not certain. The V gene's germline CDR1 is MNHEY and CDR2 SVGEGT. The CDR3 consists of 14 residues. Trimming removed 6 bases at V and 3 bases at J, with 11 bases between. The CDR3 DNA follows: TGTGCCAGCAGCCCGTTCTTGGACACCGGGGAGCTGTTTTTT. It is translated as CASSPFLDTGELFF.

The J gene is TRBJ1-1, the V gene TRBV6-1; D perhaps matches TRBD1 (5 bases). CDR1 and CDR2 (germline): MNHNS, SASEGT. V lost 5 bases and J lost 6, with 10 bases in between. The CDR3 sequence is 12 residues long. Here the CDR3 DNA reads TGTGCCAGCAGTCGAGGACATGCTGAAGCTTTCTTT. Translating it yields CASSRGHAEAFF.

This clonotype was observed a few times. The CDR3 coding sequence is TGCGCCAGCAGCTCGCCCGCAGAGACCCAGTACTTC. Residues: CASSSPAETQYF. The gene calls are TRBV5-1 and TRBJ2-5; D is ambiguous. Germline CDR1 SGHRS, CDR2 YFSETQ. The CDR3 contains 12 residues. The ends were cut back, 3 bases at V and 4 bases at J, with 7 bases in the middle. Filled out from reference TRBV5-1 and TRBJ2-5, the complete variable domain reads KAGVTQTPRYLIKTRGQQVTLSCSPISGHRSVSWYQQTPGQGLQFLFEYFSETQRNKGNFPGRFSGRQFSNSRSEMNVSTLELGDSALYLCASSSPAETQYFGPGTRLLVL.

The chain has TRBV2 and TRBJ1-2; D is unclear. CDR3 length: 13 amino acids. Trimming removed 5 bases at V and 6 bases at J, with 13 bases between. Germline assignment: CDR1 SNHLY and CDR2 FYNNEI. The CDR3 reads CASSPTKFDGYTF. Written as DNA, the CDR3 is TGTGCCAGCAGTCCGACAAAGTTCGATGGCTACACCTTC.

In this sample, this clonotype turned up a few times. The V gene is TRBV20-1, the J gene TRBJ2-4, with D unresolved. V lost 5 bases and J 5 bases, leaving 7 bases between the germline ends. Germline CDR1 is DFQATT and CDR2 is SNEGSKA (reference sequence). CDR3 length equals 11 residues. CDR3 residues: CSASSENIQYF. The DNA of the CDR3 is TGCAGTGCTTCTTCGGAAAACATTCAGTACTTC.